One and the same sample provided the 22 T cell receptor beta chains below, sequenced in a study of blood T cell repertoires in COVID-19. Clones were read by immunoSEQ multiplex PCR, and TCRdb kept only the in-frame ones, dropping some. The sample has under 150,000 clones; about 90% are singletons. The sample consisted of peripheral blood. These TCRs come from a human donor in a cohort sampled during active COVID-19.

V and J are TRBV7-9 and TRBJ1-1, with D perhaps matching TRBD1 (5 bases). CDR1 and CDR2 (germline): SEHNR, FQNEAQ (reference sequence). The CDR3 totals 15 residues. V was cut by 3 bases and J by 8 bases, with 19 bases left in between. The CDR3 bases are TGTGCCAGCAGCTTTTACCGGGGGTGGGAACTGGAAGCTTTCTTT. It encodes CASSFYRGWELEAFF.

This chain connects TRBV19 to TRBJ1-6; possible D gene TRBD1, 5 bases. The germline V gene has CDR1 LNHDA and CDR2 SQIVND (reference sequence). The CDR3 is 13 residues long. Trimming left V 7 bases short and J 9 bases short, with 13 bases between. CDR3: CASTGGGSSPLHF. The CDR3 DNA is TGTGCCAGTACGGGGGGTGGTAGTTCACCCCTCCACTTT.

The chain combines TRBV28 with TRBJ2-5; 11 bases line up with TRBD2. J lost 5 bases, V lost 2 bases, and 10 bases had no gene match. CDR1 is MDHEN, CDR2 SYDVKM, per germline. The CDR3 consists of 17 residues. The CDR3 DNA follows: TGTGCCAGCAGTTTAGAGGCTAGCGGGGGGCAATGGGAGACCCAGTACTTC. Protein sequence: CASSLEASGGQWETQYF.

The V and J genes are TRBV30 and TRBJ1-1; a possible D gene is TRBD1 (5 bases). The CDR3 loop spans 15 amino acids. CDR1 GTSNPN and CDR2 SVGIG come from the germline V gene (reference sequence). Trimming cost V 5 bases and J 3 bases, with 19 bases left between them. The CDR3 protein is CAWGPMGSGDTEAFF. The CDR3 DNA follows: TGTGCCTGGGGCCCTATGGGGTCGGGGGACACTGAAGCTTTCTTT.

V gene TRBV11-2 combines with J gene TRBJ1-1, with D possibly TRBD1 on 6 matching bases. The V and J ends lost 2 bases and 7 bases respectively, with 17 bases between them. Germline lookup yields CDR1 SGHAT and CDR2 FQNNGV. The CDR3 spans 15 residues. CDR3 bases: TGTGCCAGCAGCTTAACCGTAGGACAGCATAATGAAGCTTTCTTT. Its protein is CASSLTVGQHNEAFF. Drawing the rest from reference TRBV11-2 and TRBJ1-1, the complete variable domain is EAGVAQSPRYKIIEKRQSVAFWCNPISGHATLYWYQQILGQGPKLLIQFQNNGVVDDSQLPKDRFSAERLKGVDSTLKIQPAKLEDSAVYLCASSLTVGQHNEAFFGQGTRLTVV.

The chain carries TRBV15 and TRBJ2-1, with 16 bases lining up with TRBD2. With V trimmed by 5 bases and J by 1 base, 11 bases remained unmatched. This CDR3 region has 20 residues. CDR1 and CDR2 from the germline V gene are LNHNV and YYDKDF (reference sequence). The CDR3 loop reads CATSVTGLAGGRHSYNEQFF. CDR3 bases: TGTGCCACCAGCGTAACGGGACTAGCGGGGGGGCGGCATTCCTACAATGAGCAGTTCTTC.

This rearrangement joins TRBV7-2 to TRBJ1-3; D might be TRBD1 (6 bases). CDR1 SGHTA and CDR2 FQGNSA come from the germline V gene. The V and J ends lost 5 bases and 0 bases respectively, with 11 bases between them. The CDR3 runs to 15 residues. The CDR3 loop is CASSVYRDSGNTIYF. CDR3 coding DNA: TGTGCCAGCAGCGTTTACAGGGACTCTGGAAACACCATATATTTT.

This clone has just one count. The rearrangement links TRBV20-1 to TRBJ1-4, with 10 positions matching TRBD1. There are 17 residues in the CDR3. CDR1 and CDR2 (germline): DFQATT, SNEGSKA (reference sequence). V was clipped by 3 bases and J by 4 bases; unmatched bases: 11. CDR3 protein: CSASSETGGSRNEKLFF. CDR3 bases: TGCAGTGCTAGTAGTGAGACAGGGGGCTCTCGTAATGAAAAACTGTTTTTT.

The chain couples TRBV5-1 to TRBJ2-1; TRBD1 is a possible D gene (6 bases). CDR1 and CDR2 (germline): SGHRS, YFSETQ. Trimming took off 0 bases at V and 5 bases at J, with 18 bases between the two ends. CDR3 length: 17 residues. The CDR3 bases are TGCGCCAGCAGCTTGGTTCCAACCGGGACACCTAACAATGAGCAGTTCTTC. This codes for CASSLVPTGTPNNEQFF.

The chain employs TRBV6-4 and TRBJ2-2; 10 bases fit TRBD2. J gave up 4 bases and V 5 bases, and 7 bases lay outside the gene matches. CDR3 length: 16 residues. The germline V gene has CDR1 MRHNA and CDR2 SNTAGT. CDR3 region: CASSLAGGPGTGELFF. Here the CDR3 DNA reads TGTGCCAGCAGTTTAGCGGGAGGCCCGGGCACCGGGGAGCTGTTTTTT.

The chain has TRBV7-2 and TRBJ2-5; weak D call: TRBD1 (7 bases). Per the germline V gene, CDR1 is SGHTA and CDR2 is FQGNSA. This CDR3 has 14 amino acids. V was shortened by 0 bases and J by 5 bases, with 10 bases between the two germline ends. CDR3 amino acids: CASSLAPGGETQYF. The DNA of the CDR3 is TGTGCCAGCAGCTTAGCGCCAGGGGGGGAGACCCAGTACTTC. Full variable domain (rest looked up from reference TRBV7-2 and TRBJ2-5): GAGVSQSPSNKVTEKGKDVELRCDPISGHTALYWYRQSLGQGLEFLIYFQGNSAPDKSGLPSDRFSAERTGGSVSTLTIQRTQQEDSAVYLCASSLAPGGETQYFGPGTRLLVL.

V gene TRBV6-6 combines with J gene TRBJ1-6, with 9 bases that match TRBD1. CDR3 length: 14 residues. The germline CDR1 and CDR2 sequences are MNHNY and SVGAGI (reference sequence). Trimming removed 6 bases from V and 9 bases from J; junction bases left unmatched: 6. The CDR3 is CASSPGQGGSPLHF. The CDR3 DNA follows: TGTGCCAGCAGCCCGGGACAGGGAGGTTCACCCCTCCACTTT.

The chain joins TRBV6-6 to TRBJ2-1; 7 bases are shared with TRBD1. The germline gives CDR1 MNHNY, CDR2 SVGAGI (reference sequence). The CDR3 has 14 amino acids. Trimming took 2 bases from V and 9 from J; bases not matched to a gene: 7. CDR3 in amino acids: CASSYAIQGTEQFF. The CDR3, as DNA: TGTGCCAGCAGTTACGCGATACAGGGGACTGAGCAGTTCTTC.

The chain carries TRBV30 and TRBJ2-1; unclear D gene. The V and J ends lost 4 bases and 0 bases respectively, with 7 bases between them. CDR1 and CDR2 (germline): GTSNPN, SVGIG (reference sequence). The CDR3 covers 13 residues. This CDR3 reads CAWMVSSYNEQFF. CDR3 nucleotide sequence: TGTGCCTGGATGGTGAGCTCCTACAATGAGCAGTTCTTC.

Here the CDR3 DNA reads TGTGCCAGCAGTGAATTACAGGGACCGAACACTGAAGCTTTCTTT. Encoded protein: CASSELQGPNTEAFF. The chain is built from TRBV6-1 and TRBJ1-1, with D possibly matching TRBD1 (6 bases). Germline values: CDR1 MNHNS, CDR2 SASEGT. V lost 2 bases and J 1 base, leaving 11 bases between the germline ends. The CDR3 runs to 15 residues.

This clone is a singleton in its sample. The CDR3 reads CASSMPGLLSGNTIYF. In DNA form, the CDR3 reads TGTGCCAGTAGTATGCCGGGACTGCTCTCTGGAAACACCATATATTTT. The chain joins TRBV19 to TRBJ1-3, with D tentatively TRBD1 (5 bases). V lost 3 bases and J lost 0, with 12 bases in between. CDR3 length: 16 amino acids. Germline assignment: CDR1 LNHDA and CDR2 SQIVND (reference sequence).

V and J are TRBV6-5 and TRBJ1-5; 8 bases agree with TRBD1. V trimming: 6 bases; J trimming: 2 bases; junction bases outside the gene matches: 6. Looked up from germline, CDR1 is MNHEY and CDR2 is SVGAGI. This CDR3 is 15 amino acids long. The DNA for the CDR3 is TGTGCCAGCAGGACAGGGGTTAATGGCAATCAGCCCCAGCATTTT. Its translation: CASRTGVNGNQPQHF.

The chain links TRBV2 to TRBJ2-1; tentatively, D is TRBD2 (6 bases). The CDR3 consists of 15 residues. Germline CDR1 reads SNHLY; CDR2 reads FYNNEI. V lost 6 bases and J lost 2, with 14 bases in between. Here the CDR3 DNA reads TGTGCCAGCAGGGTTAGCGGAATCACCTACAATGAGCAGTTCTTC. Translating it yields CASRVSGITYNEQFF.

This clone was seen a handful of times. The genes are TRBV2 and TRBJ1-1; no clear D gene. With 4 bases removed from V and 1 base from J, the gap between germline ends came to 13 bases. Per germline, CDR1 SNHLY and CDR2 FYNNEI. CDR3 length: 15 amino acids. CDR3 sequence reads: CASSGGGRSNTEAFF. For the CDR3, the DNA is TGTGCCAGCAGTGGGGGAGGTCGGTCGAACACTGAAGCTTTCTTT.

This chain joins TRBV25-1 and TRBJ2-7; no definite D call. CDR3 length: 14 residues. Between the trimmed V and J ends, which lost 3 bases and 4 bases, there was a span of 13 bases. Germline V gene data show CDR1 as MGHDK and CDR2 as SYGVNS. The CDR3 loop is CASSDPRSPYEQYF. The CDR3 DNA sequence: TGTGCCAGCAGTGACCCTAGGTCCCCATACGAGCAGTACTTC.

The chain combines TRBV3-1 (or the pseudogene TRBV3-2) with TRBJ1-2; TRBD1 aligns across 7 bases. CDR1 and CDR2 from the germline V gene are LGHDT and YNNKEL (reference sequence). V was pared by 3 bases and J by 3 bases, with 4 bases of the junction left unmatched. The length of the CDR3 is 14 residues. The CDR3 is CASSHGQVDYGYTF. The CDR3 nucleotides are TGTGCCAGCAGCCATGGACAGGTTGACTATGGCTACACCTTC.

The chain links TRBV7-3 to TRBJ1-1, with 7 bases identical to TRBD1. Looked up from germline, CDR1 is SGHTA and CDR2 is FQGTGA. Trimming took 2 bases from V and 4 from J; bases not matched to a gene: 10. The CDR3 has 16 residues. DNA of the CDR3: TGTGCCAGCAGCTTAGGGCCGACAGGGTTGCTCACTGAAGCTTTCTTT. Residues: CASSLGPTGLLTEAFF.